The source of this T cell receptor beta chain is a study of identical twins. This clonotype was seen ten or more times. Germline CDR1 and CDR2: SGHAT and FQNNGV. The CDR3 is 11 residues long. V was shortened by 6 bases and J by 6 bases, with 6 bases between the two germline ends. It was template switching that added a universal primer site, and there were unique molecular identifiers on the cDNA. TCRdb re-analysed the 5' RACE reads in MiXCR, keeping a single row per CDR3 protein. The data hold 240,000 or so distinct CDR3 sequences, with about 13% observed a single time. These data are also associated with another study on yellow fever vaccine responses in identical twins.

This chain links TRBV11-2 with TRBJ2-1, with D possibly TRBD1 on 5 matching bases. The sample was memory (CD45RO+) T cells sorted from blood. The TCR sequence derives from a young woman in good health. The CDR3 loop is CASRDINEQFF. The CDR3 coding sequence is TGTGCCAGCAGGGACATCAATGAGCAGTTCTTC.